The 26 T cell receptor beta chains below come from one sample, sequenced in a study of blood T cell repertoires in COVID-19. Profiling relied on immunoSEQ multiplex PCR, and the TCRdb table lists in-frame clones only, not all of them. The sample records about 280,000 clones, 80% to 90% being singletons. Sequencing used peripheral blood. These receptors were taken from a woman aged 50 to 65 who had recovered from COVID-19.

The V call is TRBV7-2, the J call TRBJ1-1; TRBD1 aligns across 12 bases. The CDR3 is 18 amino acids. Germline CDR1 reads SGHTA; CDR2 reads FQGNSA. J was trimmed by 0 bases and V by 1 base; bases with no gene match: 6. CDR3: CASSLEGQGARLNTEAFF. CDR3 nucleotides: TGTGCCAGCAGCTTAGAGGGACAGGGGGCAAGGTTGAACACTGAAGCTTTCTTT.

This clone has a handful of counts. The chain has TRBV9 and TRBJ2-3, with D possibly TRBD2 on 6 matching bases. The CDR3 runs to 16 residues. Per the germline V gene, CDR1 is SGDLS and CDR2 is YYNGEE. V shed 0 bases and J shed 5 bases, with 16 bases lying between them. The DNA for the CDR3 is TGTGCCAGCAGCGTAGCGGGACTGGGAGAAGTAGATACGCAGTATTTT. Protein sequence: CASSVAGLGEVDTQYF.

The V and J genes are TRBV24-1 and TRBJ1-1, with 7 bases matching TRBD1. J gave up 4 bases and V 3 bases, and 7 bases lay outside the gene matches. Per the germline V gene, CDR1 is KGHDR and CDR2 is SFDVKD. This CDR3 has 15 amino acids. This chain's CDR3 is CATSDGAQGGTEAFF. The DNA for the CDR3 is TGTGCCACCAGTGATGGGGCGCAGGGGGGCACTGAAGCTTTCTTT.

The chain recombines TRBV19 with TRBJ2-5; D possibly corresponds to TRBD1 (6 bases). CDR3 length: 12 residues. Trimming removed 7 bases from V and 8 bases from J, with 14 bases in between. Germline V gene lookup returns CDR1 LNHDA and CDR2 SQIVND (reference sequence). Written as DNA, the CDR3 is TGTGCCAGTATGGCCAGGGGCTCAACCCAGTACTTC. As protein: CASMARGSTQYF.

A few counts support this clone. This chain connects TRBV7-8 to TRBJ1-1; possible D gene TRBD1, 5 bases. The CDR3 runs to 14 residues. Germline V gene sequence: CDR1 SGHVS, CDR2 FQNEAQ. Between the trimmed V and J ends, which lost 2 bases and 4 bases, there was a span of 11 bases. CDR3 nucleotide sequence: TGTGCCAGCAGCTTATACTCGGGGGGCACTGAAGCTTTCTTT. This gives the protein CASSLYSGGTEAFF.

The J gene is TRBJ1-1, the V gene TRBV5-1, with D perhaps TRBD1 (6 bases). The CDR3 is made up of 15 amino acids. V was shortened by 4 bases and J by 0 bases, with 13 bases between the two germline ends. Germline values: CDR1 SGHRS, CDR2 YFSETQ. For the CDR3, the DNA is TGCGCCAGCAGCCAACAGACAGGATTGAACACTGAAGCTTTCTTT. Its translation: CASSQQTGLNTEAFF.

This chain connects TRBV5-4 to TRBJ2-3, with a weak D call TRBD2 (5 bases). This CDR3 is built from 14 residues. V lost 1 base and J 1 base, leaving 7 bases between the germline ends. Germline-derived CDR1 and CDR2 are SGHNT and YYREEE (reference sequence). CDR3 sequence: CASSLSGGTDTQYF. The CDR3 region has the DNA TGTGCCAGCAGCTTGTCCGGGGGCACAGATACGCAGTATTTT.

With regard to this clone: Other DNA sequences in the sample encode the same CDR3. Written as DNA, the CDR3 is TGTGCCAGCAGACAATTGGCGGGGGGGCGAGATACGCAGTATTTT. Residues: CASRQLAGGRDTQYF. V and J are TRBV27 and TRBJ2-3, with TRBD2 matching 9 bases. V was pared by 6 bases and J by 5 bases, with 9 bases of the junction left unmatched. The CDR3 consists of 15 residues. Germline lookup yields CDR1 MNHEY and CDR2 SMNVEV (reference sequence).

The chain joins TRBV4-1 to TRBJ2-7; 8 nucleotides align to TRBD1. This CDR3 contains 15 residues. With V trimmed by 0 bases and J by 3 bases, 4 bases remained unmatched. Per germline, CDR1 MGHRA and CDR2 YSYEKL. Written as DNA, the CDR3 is TGCGCCAGCAGCCAAGATTCAGGACAGGGCTACGAGCAGTACTTC. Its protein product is CASSQDSGQGYEQYF.

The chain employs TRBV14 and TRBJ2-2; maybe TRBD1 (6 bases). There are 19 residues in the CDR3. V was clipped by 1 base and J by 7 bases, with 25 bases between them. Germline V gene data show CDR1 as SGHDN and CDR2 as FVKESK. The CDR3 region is CASSQGVSRGRGFVGELFF. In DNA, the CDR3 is TGTGCCAGCAGCCAAGGCGTGAGCAGGGGTCGAGGGTTTGTCGGGGAGCTGTTTTTT.

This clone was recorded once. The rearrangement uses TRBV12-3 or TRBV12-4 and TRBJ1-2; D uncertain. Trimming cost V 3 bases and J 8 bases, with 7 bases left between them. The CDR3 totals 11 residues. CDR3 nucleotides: TGTGCCAGCAGTTTGGGGAGCGGCTACACCTTC. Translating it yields CASSLGSGYTF.

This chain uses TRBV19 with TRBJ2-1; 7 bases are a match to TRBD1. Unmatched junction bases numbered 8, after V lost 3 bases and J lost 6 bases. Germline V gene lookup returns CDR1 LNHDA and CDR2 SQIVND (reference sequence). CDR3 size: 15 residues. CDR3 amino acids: CASSMWSGGRNEQFF. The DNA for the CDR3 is TGTGCCAGTAGTATGTGGTCAGGGGGTCGCAATGAGCAGTTCTTC.

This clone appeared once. The CDR3 region is CSAGGEGNEQYF. The CDR3 region has the DNA TGCAGCGCCGGGGGGGAGGGCAACGAGCAGTACTTC. The rearrangement links TRBV29-1 to TRBJ2-7, with 8 bases that match TRBD2. Germline CDR1 is SQVTM and CDR2 is ANQGSEA. V was pared by 7 bases and J by 5 bases, with 7 bases of the junction left unmatched. The CDR3 has 12 residues.

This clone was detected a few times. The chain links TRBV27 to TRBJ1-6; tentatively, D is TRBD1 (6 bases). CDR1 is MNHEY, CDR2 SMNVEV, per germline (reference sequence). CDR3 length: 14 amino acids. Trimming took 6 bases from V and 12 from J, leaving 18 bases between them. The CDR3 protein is CASSGRDTRGPLHF. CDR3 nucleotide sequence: TGTGCCAGCAGCGGTCGGGACACCAGGGGACCCCTCCACTTT.

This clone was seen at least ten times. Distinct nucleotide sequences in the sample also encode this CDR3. For the CDR3, the DNA is TGTGCCAGCAGTTACCGGGACAGGTCCTACGAGCAGTACTTC. Amino acids: CASSYRDRSYEQYF. The V gene is TRBV6-5, the J gene TRBJ2-7; the match to TRBD1 covers 8 bases. The CDR3 runs to 14 residues. The germline CDR1 and CDR2 sequences are MNHEY and SVGAGI. V lost 2 bases, J lost 1 base, and 1 base stayed unmatched.

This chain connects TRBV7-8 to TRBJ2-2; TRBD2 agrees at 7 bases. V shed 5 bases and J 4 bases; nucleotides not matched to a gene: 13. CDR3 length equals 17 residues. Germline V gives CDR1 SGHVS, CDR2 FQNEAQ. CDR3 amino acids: CASSILTGLVITGELFF. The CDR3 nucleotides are TGTGCCAGCAGCATCCTTACTGGACTAGTAATCACCGGGGAGCTGTTTTTT.

The CDR3 DNA sequence: TGCGCCAGCAGCCAAGTGGGGGGACAGATGAACACTGAAGCTTTCTTT. It yields the protein CASSQVGGQMNTEAFF. This sequence joins TRBV4-1 and TRBJ1-1, with 7 bases aligning to TRBD1. Germline V gene sequence: CDR1 MGHRA, CDR2 YSYEKL. Trimming took 1 base from V and 0 from J; bases not matched to a gene: 5. CDR3 length: 16 amino acids.

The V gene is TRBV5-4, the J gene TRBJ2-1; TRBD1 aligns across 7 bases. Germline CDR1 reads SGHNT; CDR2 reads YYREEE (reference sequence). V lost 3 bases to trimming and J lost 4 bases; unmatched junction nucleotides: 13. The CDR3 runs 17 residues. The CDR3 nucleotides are TGTGCCAGCAGCTCCTTCACCCGACAGGGATCATACAATGAGCAGTTCTTC. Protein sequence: CASSSFTRQGSYNEQFF.

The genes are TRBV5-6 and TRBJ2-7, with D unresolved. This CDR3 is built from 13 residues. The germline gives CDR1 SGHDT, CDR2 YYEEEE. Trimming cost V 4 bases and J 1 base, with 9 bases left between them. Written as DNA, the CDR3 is TGTGCCAGCAGCCCGTCGAGATCCTACGAGCAGTACTTC. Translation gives CASSPSRSYEQYF.

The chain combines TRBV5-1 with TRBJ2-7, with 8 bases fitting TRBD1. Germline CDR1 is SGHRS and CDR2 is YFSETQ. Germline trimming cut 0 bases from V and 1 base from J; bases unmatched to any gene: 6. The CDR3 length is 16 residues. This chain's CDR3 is CASSLGGQGESYEQYF. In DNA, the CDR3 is TGCGCCAGCAGCTTGGGAGGACAGGGTGAATCCTACGAGCAGTACTTC.

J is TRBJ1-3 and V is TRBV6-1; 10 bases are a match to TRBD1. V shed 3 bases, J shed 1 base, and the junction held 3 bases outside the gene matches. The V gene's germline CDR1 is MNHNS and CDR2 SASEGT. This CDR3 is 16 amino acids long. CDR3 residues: CASSETGGKSGNTIYF. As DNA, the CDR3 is TGTGCCAGCAGTGAGACAGGGGGCAAATCTGGAAACACCATATATTTT.

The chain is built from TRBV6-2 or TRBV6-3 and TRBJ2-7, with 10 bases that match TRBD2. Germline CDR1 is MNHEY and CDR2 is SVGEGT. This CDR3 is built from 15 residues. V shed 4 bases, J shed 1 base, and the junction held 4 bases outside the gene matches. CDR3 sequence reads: CASSWTSGLSYEQYF. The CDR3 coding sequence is TGTGCCAGCAGTTGGACTAGCGGTCTTTCCTACGAGCAGTACTTC.

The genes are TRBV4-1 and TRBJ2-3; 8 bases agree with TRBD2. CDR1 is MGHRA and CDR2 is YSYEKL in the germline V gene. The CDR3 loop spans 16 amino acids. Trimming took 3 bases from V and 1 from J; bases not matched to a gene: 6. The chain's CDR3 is CASSQRGRGGTDTQYF. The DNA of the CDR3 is TGCGCCAGCAGCCAGCGTGGGCGGGGGGGCACAGATACGCAGTATTTT.

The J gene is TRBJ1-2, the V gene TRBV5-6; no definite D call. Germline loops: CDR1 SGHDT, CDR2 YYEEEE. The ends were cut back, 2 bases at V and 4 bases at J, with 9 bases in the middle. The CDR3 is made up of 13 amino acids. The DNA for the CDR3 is TGTGCCAGCAGCTTAAAAATAGCCTATGGCTACACCTTC. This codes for CASSLKIAYGYTF.

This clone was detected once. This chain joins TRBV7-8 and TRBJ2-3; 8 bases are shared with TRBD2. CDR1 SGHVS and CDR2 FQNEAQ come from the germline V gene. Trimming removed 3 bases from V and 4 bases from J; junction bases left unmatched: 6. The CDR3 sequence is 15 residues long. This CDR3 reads CASSFSSGGSDTQYF. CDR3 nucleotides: TGTGCCAGCAGCTTTAGCAGCGGGGGATCAGATACGCAGTATTTT.

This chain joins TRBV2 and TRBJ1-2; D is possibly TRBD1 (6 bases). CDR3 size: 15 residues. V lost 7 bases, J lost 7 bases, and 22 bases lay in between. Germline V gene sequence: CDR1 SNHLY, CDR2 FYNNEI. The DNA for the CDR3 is TGTGCCAGCATTCGACCTTTGGACAGCCAGGGTGGCTACACCTTC. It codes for CASIRPLDSQGGYTF.